Below, one T cell receptor beta chain is given with its context. This sample was taken from a study of blood T cell repertoires in COVID-19. Sequenced by immunoSEQ multiplex PCR; TCRdb stores in-frame clones only, minus some. The sample consists of a few hundred thousand clones, approximately 86% of them appearing once. The receptor's source is a woman in her fifties or sixties with COVID-19, enrolled during active disease. Material for sequencing was peripheral blood.

CDR3 amino acids: CASTLKGRGPTEAFF. The DNA for the CDR3 is TGTGCCAGCACCTTAAAAGGCAGGGGGCCGACTGAAGCTTTCTTT. This sequence joins TRBV3-1 (or the pseudogene TRBV3-2) and TRBJ1-1, with 8 bases matching TRBD1. Germline loops: CDR1 LGHDT, CDR2 YNNKEL (reference sequence). V shed 7 bases and J 5 bases; nucleotides not matched to a gene: 12. The CDR3 length is 15 residues.